Below, 13 T cell receptor beta chains from the same sample are listed, as sequenced in a study of T cells in Graves' hyperthyroidism and ophthalmopathy. Authors of the study amplified TCR beta CDR3 regions from RNA transcripts. HTBI primers were used for first-round RT-PCR of the TCR CDR3. TCRdb itself ran the multiplex PCR reads through MiXCR, one entry per CDR3 protein. The sample gives 400,000 to 550,000 distinct CDR3 sequences, roughly a quarter of which show up once; about 11% is in the top ten. Material for sequencing was blood. Source of these receptors: a woman aged 25 to 39 with Graves' ophthalmopathy.

The chain combines TRBV7-3 with TRBJ2-2; D is perhaps TRBD2 (6 bases). CDR3 length: 16 amino acids. Germline-derived CDR1 and CDR2 are SGHTA and FQGTGA. V was clipped by 3 bases and J by 4 bases, with 15 bases between them. The CDR3, as DNA: TGTGCCAGCAGCTTTTCTCCCCGGGGGTCCACCGGGGAGCTGTTTTTT. Translation gives CASSFSPRGSTGELFF.

This clonotype was seen many times. The V gene is TRBV24-1, the J gene TRBJ2-2; D call uncertain. V was cut by 7 bases and J by 3 bases, with 8 bases left in between. The germline V gene encodes CDR1 KGHDR and CDR2 SFDVKD. The CDR3 runs to 13 residues. The CDR3 DNA reads as TGTGCCACCAGGGCGGAGTACACCGGGGAGCTGTTTTTT. It encodes CATRAEYTGELFF.

In its sample, this clonotype was seen many times. This chain joins TRBV10-3 and TRBJ1-2; D ambiguous. V shed 2 bases and J shed 4 bases, with 8 bases lying between them. This CDR3 is 13 amino acids long. Germline CDR1 reads ENHRY; CDR2 reads SYGVKD. The CDR3 is CAISEEVGYGYTF. DNA for the CDR3: TGTGCCATCAGTGAGGAGGTTGGCTATGGCTACACCTTC.

This chain links TRBV5-1 with TRBJ1-2; no reliable D call. Germline CDR1 is SGHRS and CDR2 is YFSETQ. The CDR3 spans 14 residues. Trimming pared 2 bases from V and 4 bases from J, leaving 12 bases between. The CDR3 sequence: CASSLAGSSYGYTF. The CDR3 region has the DNA TGCGCCAGCAGCTTAGCCGGGTCCTCCTATGGCTACACCTTC.

This clonotype was seen ten or more times. V and J are TRBV30 and TRBJ2-2; TRBD2 might be the D (6 bases). This CDR3 has 14 amino acids. Germline CDR1 is GTSNPN and CDR2 is SVGIG (reference sequence). The V and J ends lost 2 bases and 5 bases respectively, with 12 bases between them. This chain's CDR3 is CAWSRGLGTGELFF. The DNA of the CDR3 is TGTGCCTGGAGTCGGGGGTTAGGGACCGGGGAGCTGTTTTTT.

The sample holds many counts of this clonotype. One end of the junction varies from germline; a read error may be responsible. This sequence joins TRBV28 and TRBJ1-2; 9 bases align to TRBD1. The CDR3 runs 16 residues. Germline assignment: CDR1 MDHEN and CDR2 SYDVKM. The CDR3 sequence: CASRAGTGPSSYSYTF. The CDR3 nucleotides read TGTGCCAGCAGGGCCGGGACAGGGCCCTCCTCCTATAGCTACACCTTC.

This clonotype was picked up many times. The chain joins TRBV4-1 to TRBJ2-7; D perhaps matches TRBD1 (6 bases). CDR1 and CDR2 (germline): MGHRA, YSYEKL. V dropped 3 bases and J dropped 4 bases, with 19 bases sitting between them. There are 16 residues in the CDR3. CDR3 sequence: CASSQRQARGGYEQYF. The CDR3 DNA follows: TGCGCCAGCAGCCAGCGACAGGCCCGAGGTGGGTACGAGCAGTACTTC.

In its sample, this clonotype was seen many times. The genes are TRBV27 and TRBJ1-2; D is possibly TRBD1 (6 bases). CDR3 size: 14 residues. V was shortened by 5 bases and J by 5 bases, with 15 bases between the two germline ends. Germline lookup yields CDR1 MNHEY and CDR2 SMNVEV (reference sequence). CDR3 amino acids: CASSPADRMYGYTF. The CDR3, as DNA: TGTGCCAGCAGTCCAGCGGACAGAATGTATGGCTACACCTTC.

The sample holds many counts of this clonotype. CDR3 in DNA: TGTGCCAGCAGTTTCGGCAGGACCACCGGGGAGCTGTTTTTT. Translated: CASSFGRTTGELFF. The chain couples TRBV12-3 or TRBV12-4 to TRBJ2-2; D remains unclear. Between the trimmed V and J ends, which lost 3 bases and 4 bases, there was a span of 9 bases. The CDR3 runs 14 residues.

This clonotype has more than one count but fewer than ten. J is TRBJ1-2 and V is TRBV4-1, with 8 bases that match TRBD1. The CDR3 spans 15 residues. The trim removed 0 bases at V and 7 bases at J, leaving 7 bases unmatched. Germline V gene data show CDR1 as MGHRA and CDR2 as YSYEKL. Here the CDR3 DNA reads TGCGCCAGCAGCCAAGATCATACAGGGGGTAGTGGCTACACCTTC. This encodes CASSQDHTGGSGYTF.

The V gene is TRBV11-2, the J gene TRBJ2-7; no clear D. CDR3 length: 15 residues. Germline V gives CDR1 SGHAT, CDR2 FQNNGV. V shed 1 base and J shed 2 bases, with 12 bases lying between them. The CDR3 DNA sequence: TGTGCCAGCAGCTTAGGTGGGTGGGGAACCTACGAGCAGTACTTC. Amino acids: CASSLGGWGTYEQYF.

This clonotype was seen repeatedly, ten times or more. V and J are TRBV18 and TRBJ1-1, with 9 bases identical to TRBD1. The junction had 4 bases not matched to a gene; V was cut back by 5 bases and J by 0 bases. The CDR3 covers 15 residues. Germline values: CDR1 KGHSH, CDR2 LQKENI. This CDR3 is CASSVDRGVNTEAFF. The CDR3 DNA is TGTGCCAGCTCAGTTGACAGGGGGGTGAACACTGAAGCTTTCTTT.

This clonotype has a count of ten or more. The chain uses TRBV9 and TRBJ1-1; tentatively, D is TRBD1 (5 bases). The CDR3 extends over 13 amino acids. Germline V CDR1 and CDR2: SGDLS, YYNGEE. With 2 bases removed from V and 3 bases from J, the gap between germline ends came to 8 bases. CDR3 in DNA: TGTGCCAGCAGCGTGGACATCCACACTGAAGCTTTCTTT. As protein: CASSVDIHTEAFF.